These T cell receptor beta chains were read from a single sample in a study of T cells in localized non-small cell lung cancer. The repertoire was sequenced with immunoSEQ multiplex PCR; TCRdb's copy has only in-frame clones and lacks some. Among some 20,000 clones listed, about 91% were seen once. Specimen: peripheral blood, collected before any cancer treatment. The receptors originated from a woman between 35 and 70 years old with stage I lung adenocarcinoma. The CDR3 runs from the conserved cysteine through the conserved F or W. Each record gives: V gene, clone size, J gene, D gene, CDR3 protein, CDR3 DNA. The D gene is left open where the match is weak. Some rows mark clone size as missing; the rest say once, few, many or name a class of expanded clone.

v_gene: TRBV9
abundance: .
j_gene: TRBJ1-1
d_gene: .
CDR3aa: CASSVGPGSTEAFF
CDR3nt: TGTGCCAGCAGCGTAGGGCCGGGTTCCACTGAAGCTTTCTTT

v_gene: TRBV5-1
abundance: .
j_gene: TRBJ2-1
d_gene: .
CDR3aa: CASRLDGYNEQFF
CDR3nt: TGCGCCAGCAGACTGGACGGCTACAATGAGCAGTTCTTC

v_gene: TRBV15
abundance: .
j_gene: TRBJ1-4
d_gene: .
CDR3aa: CATKGGGPNEKLFF
CDR3nt: TGTGCCACCAAGGGAGGCGGCCCTAATGAAAAACTGTTTTTT

v_gene: TRBV7-9
abundance: .
j_gene: TRBJ2-7
d_gene: .
CDR3aa: CASSRDGTYEQYF
CDR3nt: TGTGCCAGCAGCCGAGACGGGACCTACGAGCAGTACTTC

v_gene: TRBV30
abundance: .
j_gene: TRBJ1-2
d_gene: .
CDR3aa: CAWRPTYGYTF
CDR3nt: TGTGCCTGGAGACCGACTTATGGCTACACCTTC

v_gene: TRBV10-3
abundance: few
j_gene: TRBJ1-6
d_gene: .
CDR3aa: CAITQGVDNSPLHF
CDR3nt: TGTGCCATCACCCAGGGAGTTGATAATTCACCCCTCCACTTT

v_gene: TRBV11-3
abundance: .
j_gene: TRBJ1-3
d_gene: .
CDR3aa: CASSLSRLNTIYF
CDR3nt: TGTGCCAGCAGCTTAAGTCGGCTAAACACCATATATTTT

v_gene: TRBV10-3
abundance: .
j_gene: TRBJ1-5
d_gene: .
CDR3aa: CAISEAGSSNQPQHF
CDR3nt: TGTGCCATCAGTGAGGCGGGGAGTAGCAATCAGCCCCAGCATTTT

v_gene: TRBV25-1
abundance: .
j_gene: TRBJ2-5
d_gene: TRBD2
CDR3aa: CASRLAGGETQYF
CDR3nt: TGTGCCAGCAGACTAGCGGGGGGAGAGACCCAGTACTTC

v_gene: TRBV6-6
abundance: .
j_gene: TRBJ1-5
d_gene: .
CDR3aa: CASSQGVEGQPQHF
CDR3nt: TGTGCCAGCAGTCAGGGAGTCGAGGGTCAGCCCCAGCATTTT

v_gene: TRBV19
abundance: .
j_gene: TRBJ1-6
d_gene: .
CDR3aa: CASSAESSYNSPLHF
CDR3nt: TGTGCCAGTAGCGCAGAGAGCTCCTATAATTCACCCCTCCACTTT

v_gene: TRBV9
abundance: .
j_gene: TRBJ2-3
d_gene: .
CDR3aa: CASSASLGGGNTQYF
CDR3nt: TGTGCCAGCAGCGCCTCGCTGGGGGGCGGAAATACGCAGTATTTT

v_gene: TRBV23-1
abundance: .
j_gene: TRBJ2-1
d_gene: .
CDR3aa: CASKTVRKYNEQFF
CDR3nt: TGCGCCAGCAAAACAGTACGGAAATACAATGAGCAGTTCTTC

v_gene: TRBV7-9
abundance: .
j_gene: TRBJ2-5
d_gene: .
CDR3aa: CASSFRVGRTFGETQYF
CDR3nt: TGTGCCAGCAGCTTCAGGGTGGGGCGGACGTTCGGGGAGACCCAGTACTTC

v_gene: TRBV28
abundance: .
j_gene: TRBJ1-2
d_gene: .
CDR3aa: CASSGQSNGYTF
CDR3nt: TGTGCCAGCAGCGGACAGTCCAATGGCTACACCTTC

v_gene: TRBV19
abundance: once
j_gene: TRBJ2-1
d_gene: TRBD1
CDR3aa: CASSIDLRTGAYNEQFF
CDR3nt: TGTGCCAGTAGTATAGATCTCCGGACAGGGGCGTACAATGAGCAGTTCTTC

v_gene: TRBV6-5
abundance: .
j_gene: TRBJ1-4
d_gene: .
CDR3aa: CASSSPRQEGEKLFF
CDR3nt: TGTGCCAGCAGTTCGCCTAGACAGGAGGGTGAAAAACTGTTTTTT

v_gene: TRBV28
abundance: .
j_gene: TRBJ2-5
d_gene: .
CDR3aa: CASSLPPNVETQYF
CDR3nt: TGTGCCAGCAGTTTACCACCCAACGTAGAGACCCAGTACTTC

v_gene: TRBV20-1
abundance: once
j_gene: TRBJ2-2
d_gene: .
CDR3aa: CSASSTGELFF
CDR3nt: TGCAGTGCTAGCAGTACCGGGGAGCTGTTTTTT

v_gene: TRBV30
abundance: .
j_gene: TRBJ1-2
d_gene: .
CDR3aa: CATSPGRKSNYGYTF
CDR3nt: TGTGCCACATCCCCGGGGCGCAAGTCTAACTATGGCTACACCTTC

v_gene: TRBV19
abundance: few
j_gene: TRBJ1-5
d_gene: .
CDR3aa: CASSGRDGEPQHF
CDR3nt: TGTGCCAGTAGTGGACGGGACGGGGAGCCCCAGCATTTT

v_gene: TRBV7-2
abundance: .
j_gene: TRBJ1-1
d_gene: TRBD1
CDR3aa: CASSTRTGEWAEAFF
CDR3nt: TGTGCCAGCAGCACCCGAACAGGGGAATGGGCTGAAGCTTTCTTT

v_gene: TRBV7-2
abundance: once
j_gene: TRBJ2-5
d_gene: TRBD1
CDR3aa: CASSSVGTGGETQYF
CDR3nt: TGTGCCAGCAGCTCAGTAGGGACAGGGGGCGAGACCCAGTACTTC

v_gene: TRBV7-9
abundance: .
j_gene: TRBJ1-2
d_gene: .
CDR3aa: CASSLASTLYGYTF
CDR3nt: TGTGCCAGCAGCTTAGCCAGCACCCTCTATGGCTACACCTTC

v_gene: TRBV18
abundance: .
j_gene: TRBJ2-5
d_gene: .
CDR3aa: CASSPKGLERALNTQYF
CDR3nt: TGTGCCAGCTCACCAAAAGGTTTAGAGAGGGCCCTAAATACCCAGTACTTC

v_gene: TRBV7-2
abundance: .
j_gene: TRBJ1-6
d_gene: .
CDR3aa: CASSLSLHNSPLHF
CDR3nt: TGTGCCAGCAGCTTAAGTCTGCACAATTCACCCCTCCACTTT

v_gene: TRBV4-1
abundance: .
j_gene: TRBJ2-3
d_gene: TRBD2
CDR3aa: CASSQEEIGRAPTDTQYF
CDR3nt: TGCGCCAGCAGCCAAGAGGAGATCGGGAGGGCCCCCACAGATACGCAGTATTTT

v_gene: TRBV19
abundance: .
j_gene: TRBJ1-1
d_gene: TRBD1
CDR3aa: CASSEAGGEAFF
CDR3nt: TGTGCCAGTAGCGAGGCAGGGGGTGAAGCTTTCTTT

v_gene: TRBV6-1
abundance: .
j_gene: TRBJ1-5
d_gene: .
CDR3aa: CASSEGWDSNQPQHF
CDR3nt: TGTGCCAGCAGTGAGGGCTGGGATAGCAATCAGCCCCAGCATTTT

v_gene: TRBV5-1
abundance: .
j_gene: TRBJ2-2
d_gene: .
CDR3aa: CASSPQGNYGTGELFF
CDR3nt: TGCGCCAGCAGCCCTCAGGGAAATTATGGCACCGGGGAGCTGTTTTTT

v_gene: TRBV6-6
abundance: .
j_gene: TRBJ2-3
d_gene: .
CDR3aa: CASSLSGSSTDTQYF
CDR3nt: TGTGCCAGCAGTTTAAGCGGCTCTAGCACAGATACGCAGTATTTT

v_gene: TRBV2
abundance: .
j_gene: TRBJ2-5
d_gene: TRBD2
CDR3aa: CASLLAGQETQYF
CDR3nt: TGTGCCAGCCTTCTAGCGGGTCAAGAGACCCAGTACTTC

v_gene: TRBV9
abundance: .
j_gene: TRBJ1-3
d_gene: .
CDR3aa: CASSVAGPSGNTIYF
CDR3nt: TGTGCCAGCAGCGTAGCGGGCCCTTCTGGAAACACCATATATTTT

v_gene: TRBV11-3
abundance: .
j_gene: TRBJ1-4
d_gene: TRBD1
CDR3aa: CASSVGQGTTNEKLFF
CDR3nt: TGTGCCAGCAGCGTGGGACAGGGCACAACTAATGAAAAACTGTTTTTT

v_gene: TRBV5-1
abundance: .
j_gene: TRBJ1-2
d_gene: TRBD1
CDR3aa: CASSAGTGGAVGGYTF
CDR3nt: TGCGCCAGCAGCGCCGGGACAGGGGGCGCAGTGGGTGGCTACACCTTC

v_gene: TRBV19
abundance: .
j_gene: TRBJ2-7
d_gene: TRBD2
CDR3aa: CASSIEVSGRAYEQYF
CDR3nt: TGTGCCAGTAGTATAGAGGTTAGCGGGAGGGCCTACGAGCAGTACTTC

v_gene: TRBV10-1
abundance: .
j_gene: TRBJ2-7
d_gene: .
CDR3aa: CARGGPRALSYEQYF
CDR3nt: TGCGCCAGGGGGGGCCCGCGGGCCCTCTCCTACGAGCAGTACTTC

v_gene: TRBV5-6
abundance: .
j_gene: TRBJ1-5
d_gene: .
CDR3aa: CASSSDSNQPQHF
CDR3nt: TGTGCCAGCAGCTCCGATAGCAATCAGCCCCAGCATTTT

v_gene: TRBV6-4
abundance: .
j_gene: TRBJ2-5
d_gene: .
CDR3aa: CASIAAGLHLETQYF
CDR3nt: TGTGCCAGTATAGCGGCGGGCCTCCACTTAGAGACCCAGTACTTC

v_gene: TRBV4-3
abundance: .
j_gene: TRBJ1-5
d_gene: TRBD1
CDR3aa: CASSSGQGSNQPQHF
CDR3nt: TGCGCCAGCAGCTCGGGACAGGGAAGCAATCAGCCCCAGCATTTT

v_gene: TRBV6-6
abundance: .
j_gene: TRBJ1-2
d_gene: .
CDR3aa: CASSYSGSRYGYTF
CDR3nt: TGTGCCAGCAGTTACTCCGGCAGCCGTTATGGCTACACCTTC

v_gene: TRBV30
abundance: .
j_gene: TRBJ2-1
d_gene: TRBD2
CDR3aa: CAWFRLAGGPSEQFF
CDR3nt: TGTGCCTGGTTCCGACTAGCGGGGGGGCCCAGCGAGCAGTTCTTC

v_gene: TRBV25-1
abundance: .
j_gene: TRBJ1-2
d_gene: .
CDR3aa: CASSDDIPGHGYTF
CDR3nt: TGTGCCAGCAGTGATGACATACCAGGGCATGGCTACACCTTC

v_gene: TRBV19
abundance: .
j_gene: TRBJ2-1
d_gene: TRBD2
CDR3aa: CASGTSGPEQFF
CDR3nt: TGTGCCAGTGGGACTAGCGGCCCTGAGCAGTTCTTC

v_gene: TRBV2
abundance: .
j_gene: TRBJ2-7
d_gene: TRBD2
CDR3aa: CASSAGLAETYEQYF
CDR3nt: TGTGCCAGCAGCGCCGGGCTAGCGGAAACCTACGAGCAGTACTTC

v_gene: TRBV27
abundance: .
j_gene: TRBJ2-5
d_gene: .
CDR3aa: CASSFSAAAQETQYF
CDR3nt: TGTGCCAGCAGTTTTTCCGCCGCAGCGCAAGAGACCCAGTACTTC

v_gene: TRBV4-3
abundance: .
j_gene: TRBJ1-4
d_gene: TRBD1
CDR3aa: CASSQITGTGNEKLFF
CDR3nt: TGCGCCAGCAGCCAGATTACCGGGACAGGGAATGAAAAACTGTTTTTT

v_gene: TRBV7-6
abundance: few
j_gene: TRBJ2-3
d_gene: .
CDR3aa: CASRADTDTQYF
CDR3nt: TGTGCCAGCAGGGCCGACACAGATACGCAGTATTTT

v_gene: TRBV19
abundance: .
j_gene: TRBJ1-1
d_gene: TRBD1
CDR3aa: CASSIQDRGNTEAFF
CDR3nt: TGTGCCAGTAGTATCCAGGACAGGGGTAACACTGAAGCTTTCTTT

v_gene: TRBV11-3
abundance: .
j_gene: TRBJ2-5
d_gene: .
CDR3aa: CASSLAVFQETQYF
CDR3nt: TGTGCCAGCAGCCTCGCGGTCTTCCAAGAGACCCAGTACTTC

v_gene: TRBV7-2
abundance: .
j_gene: TRBJ2-1
d_gene: .
CDR3aa: CASSPEATYNEQFF
CDR3nt: TGTGCCAGCAGCCCAGAAGCGACCTACAATGAGCAGTTCTTC

v_gene: TRBV19
abundance: .
j_gene: TRBJ2-5
d_gene: TRBD1
CDR3aa: CASSTTGEETQYF
CDR3nt: TGTGCCAGTAGTACGACAGGGGAAGAGACCCAGTACTTC

v_gene: TRBV28
abundance: .
j_gene: TRBJ2-7
d_gene: TRBD2
CDR3aa: CASSRSGSFYEQYF
CDR3nt: TGTGCCAGCAGTCGTAGCGGGAGTTTCTACGAGCAGTACTTC

v_gene: TRBV5-4
abundance: .
j_gene: TRBJ2-5
d_gene: .
CDR3aa: CASSRDLPEETQYF
CDR3nt: TGTGCCAGCAGCCGGGACCTTCCCGAAGAGACCCAGTACTTC

v_gene: TRBV13
abundance: few
j_gene: TRBJ1-1
d_gene: .
CDR3aa: CASSPTGAGENTEAFF
CDR3nt: TGTGCCAGCAGCCCAACTGGGGCAGGGGAGAACACTGAAGCTTTCTTT

v_gene: TRBV5-1
abundance: .
j_gene: TRBJ2-7
d_gene: .
CDR3aa: CASSSENPRGGEQYF
CDR3nt: TGCGCCAGCAGCTCGGAAAATCCCCGAGGGGGAGAGCAGTACTTC

v_gene: TRBV7-3
abundance: .
j_gene: TRBJ2-7
d_gene: TRBD2
CDR3aa: CASSLKLAESYEQYF
CDR3nt: TGTGCCAGCAGCTTAAAACTAGCGGAGTCCTACGAGCAGTACTTC